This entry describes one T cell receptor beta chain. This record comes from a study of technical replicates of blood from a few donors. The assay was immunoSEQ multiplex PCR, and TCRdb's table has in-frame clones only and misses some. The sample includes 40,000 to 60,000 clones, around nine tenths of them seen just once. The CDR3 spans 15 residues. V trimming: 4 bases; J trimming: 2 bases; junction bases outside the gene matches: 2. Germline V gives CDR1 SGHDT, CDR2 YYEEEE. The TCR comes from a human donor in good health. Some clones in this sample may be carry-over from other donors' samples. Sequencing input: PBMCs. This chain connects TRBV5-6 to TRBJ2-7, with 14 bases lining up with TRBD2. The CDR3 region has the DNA TGTGCCAGCAGCCGACTAGCGGGGGGGCCCTACGAGCAGTACTTC. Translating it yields CASSRLAGGPYEQYF.